This is a list of T cell receptor beta chains from one sample in a study of response to subunit inactivated influenza vaccine. TCRdb re-derived calls from the RT-PCR reads in MiXCR, one entry per CDR3 protein. The sample has 550,000 to 800,000 distinct CDR3 sequences, around 16% seen once. This specimen was PBMCs from blood, taken approximately 12 days after vaccination. These TCRs come from a man aged 45-65 years who received an inactivated influenza vaccine. CDR3s include the opening cysteine and the closing phenylalanine or tryptophan. A D gene is named only where the DNA matches it firmly. The listing skips clone size in some rows; elsewhere it reads once, few, many or a size class.

TRBV28	few	TRBJ2-7	NA	TGTGCCAGCAGTTTTCGGGTAGGGATTCATTTCTTC	CASSFRVGIHFF
TRBV12-3/TRBV12-4	few	TRBJ2-1	NA	TGTGCCAGCAGCCCGGGACCAACAGAGGGGCAGTTCTTC	CASSPGPTEGQFF
TRBV20-1	NA	TRBJ1-3	NA	TGCAGTGCTCCGGTGGGGAGCTCTGGAAACACCATATATTTT	CSAPVGSSGNTIYF
TRBV7-2	few	TRBJ2-5	NA	TGTGCCAGCAGCTTAGGAACCACGGAGACCCAGTACTTC	CASSLGTTETQYF
TRBV20-1	many	TRBJ1-1	TRBD1	TGCAGTGCTAGTAGGGGGCCGGGGAACACTGAAGCTTTCTTT	CSASRGPGNTEAFF
TRBV11-2	NA	TRBJ2-6	TRBD2	TGTGCCAGCAGCTTACTAGCGGGGGGCTATTTAACTGGGGCCAACGTCCTGACTTTT	CASSLLAGGYLTGANVLTF
TRBV20-1	few	TRBJ1-1	NA	TGCAGTGCCACCTGGGGGGTAGGGGGCACTGAAGCTTTCTTT	CSATWGVGGTEAFF
TRBV9	NA	TRBJ2-7	NA	TGTGCCATCCCCGATGTAGCGGCCTCGGACTACGAGCAGTACTTC	CAIPDVAASDYEQYF
TRBV28	many	TRBJ2-7	NA	TGTGCCAGCAGTTCACCAGGGTCATACGAGCAGTACTTC	CASSSPGSYEQYF
TRBV7-2	many	TRBJ1-4	TRBD1	TGTGCCAGCAGTTACAGACAGGGAAGTGAAAAACTGTTTTTT	CASSYRQGSEKLFF
TRBV5-1	few	TRBJ2-1	TRBD2	TGCGCCAGCAGCTTGGCCTATCTAGCGGGACCTAAACAGTTCTTC	CASSLAYLAGPKQFF
TRBV6-2/TRBV6-3	many	TRBJ2-7	NA	TGTGCCAGCAGTCCCATCCGGGGAAGATTCTACGAGCAGTACTTC	CASSPIRGRFYEQYF
TRBV7-2	many	TRBJ1-3	NA	TGTGCCAGCAGCTCGACCGGGTCCCACTCTGGAAACACCATATATTTT	CASSSTGSHSGNTIYF
TRBV7-9	few	TRBJ2-5	TRBD1	TGTGCCAGCAGCTTAGTCGGACAGGAACAAGAGACCCAGTACTTC	CASSLVGQEQETQYF
TRBV2	NA	TRBJ2-3	NA	TGTGCCAGCAGTTGGGAGAAAGATACGCAGTATTTT	CASSWEKDTQYF
TRBV20-1	few	TRBJ2-1	NA	TGCAGTGCTAGAGAGAGGGGAGCCTACAATGAGCAGTTCTTC	CSARERGAYNEQFF
TRBV12-3/TRBV12-4	NA	TRBJ1-2	TRBD1	TGTGCCAGCAGTTCTAGGGACAGAGTAGGATCTAACTATGGCTACACCTTC	CASSSRDRVGSNYGYTF
TRBV9	NA	TRBJ2-3	NA	TGTGCCAGCAGCGTAGAAGTTGGGGTGGATACGCAGTATTTT	CASSVEVGVDTQYF
TRBV5-1	many	TRBJ2-7	TRBD1	TGCGCCAGCAGCGCCGGGACAGGGCCCTACGAGCAGTACTTC	CASSAGTGPYEQYF
TRBV6-1	NA	TRBJ2-1	TRBD2	TGTGCCAGCAGGTCAAGCACGGGACTCCGGACTAGCGAGCAGTTCTTC	CASRSSTGLRTSEQFF
TRBV29-1	NA	TRBJ1-5	NA	TGCAGCGTCGGACAGCATAGCAATCAGCCCCAGCATTTT	CSVGQHSNQPQHF
TRBV3-1	few	TRBJ2-5	NA	TGTGCCAGCAGCCAGGCCAGTGAGAAGACCCAGTACTTC	CASSQASEKTQYF
TRBV5-1	NA	TRBJ2-7	TRBD1	TGCGCCAGCAGCTTACAGGGGGACGACTACGAGCAGTACTTC	CASSLQGDDYEQYF
TRBV5-5	NA	TRBJ2-1	NA	TGTGCCAGCAGCGTAGAAGTGGTCTCTTACAATGAGCAGTTCTTC	CASSVEVVSYNEQFF
TRBV20-1	NA	TRBJ2-1	NA	TGCAGTGCTAGCGGGGGCCTCACGACCGCCTTC	CSASGGLTTAF
TRBV28	many	TRBJ2-1	TRBD2	TGTGCCAGCAGTTTGTTATCGCGGGGGGCGTTCAATGAGCAGTTCTTC	CASSLLSRGAFNEQFF
TRBV20-1	NA	TRBJ2-1	NA	TGCAGGGGGGCCAAATCCTACAATGAGCAGTTCTTC	CRGAKSYNEQFF
TRBV6-2/TRBV6-3	NA	TRBJ1-1	NA	TGTGCCAGCAGTTACCCCGATTTTGCGGGGAACACTGAAGCTTTCTTT	CASSYPDFAGNTEAFF
TRBV24-1	few	TRBJ2-6	NA	TGTGCCACCAGTGATTTTACAGGTCCCTACTCTGGGGCCAACGTCCTGACTTTC	CATSDFTGPYSGANVLTF
TRBV6-1	NA	TRBJ2-1	TRBD2	TGTGCCAGCAGCGGCGGGGGTACCAATGAGCAGTTCTTC	CASSGGGTNEQFF
TRBV20-1	NA	TRBJ2-5	NA	TGCAGTGCAGAAGACAGTCTCCTCCAAGAGACCCAGTACTTC	CSAEDSLLQETQYF
TRBV10-3	NA	TRBJ1-2	NA	TGTGCCATCAGGGGGGCCCTCACCTATGGCTACACCTTC	CAIRGALTYGYTF
TRBV18	NA	TRBJ2-3	TRBD1	TGTGCCAGCTCACGACAGGGTATACAAGCAGATACGCAGTATTTT	CASSRQGIQADTQYF
TRBV29-1	NA	TRBJ2-7	NA	TGCAGCGTGGAAACAGGGTACGAGCAGTACTTC	CSVETGYEQYF
TRBV6-1	few	TRBJ1-5	NA	TGTGCCAGCAGTCAGGGGTTTAACAATCAGCCCCAGCATTTT	CASSQGFNNQPQHF
TRBV14	few	TRBJ2-3	TRBD1	TGTGCCAGCAGCCATGACAGGGGAGCTGGAGGAGATACGCAGTATTTT	CASSHDRGAGGDTQYF
TRBV18	few	TRBJ2-5	NA	TGTGCCAGCCAGACAGCGGACCAAGAGACCCAGTACTTC	CASQTADQETQYF
TRBV30	NA	TRBJ1-2	NA	TGTGCCTGGAGTGTACCGGGCAGGGTCTATGGCTACACCTTC	CAWSVPGRVYGYTF
TRBV5-1	few	TRBJ2-3	TRBD1	TGCGCCAGCAGCTTGGGTCCACAGGGGTATCTCAATACGCAGTATTTT	CASSLGPQGYLNTQYF
TRBV6-2/TRBV6-3	NA	TRBJ2-7	NA	TGTGCCAGCACCGTGACAGGAGAACTTACCTACGAGCAGTACTTC	CASTVTGELTYEQYF
TRBV30	few	TRBJ1-2	TRBD1	TGTGCCTGGAGTCCCCGGACAGGCCCCCACTATGGCTACACCTTC	CAWSPRTGPHYGYTF
TRBV7-2	NA	TRBJ2-3	NA	TGTGCCAGCAGCATACGACAGCCCGGCGATACGCAGTATTTT	CASSIRQPGDTQYF
TRBV30	few	TRBJ1-5	NA	TGTGCCTGGAGTCCCACGGAGGACGGAGATGGGCCCCAGCATTTT	CAWSPTEDGDGPQHF
TRBV24-1	NA	TRBJ2-2	NA	TGTGCCACCAGTGATGGAACCGGGGAGCTGTTTTTT	CATSDGTGELFF
TRBV12-3/TRBV12-4	NA	TRBJ1-1	NA	TGTGCCAGCAGTCACACCGGAGGTTTCATGAACACTGAAGCTTTCTTT	CASSHTGGFMNTEAFF
TRBV6-2/TRBV6-3	many	TRBJ2-1	TRBD1	TGTGCCAGCAGTTATCGCACAGGGGGCTACAATGAGCAGTTCTTC	CASSYRTGGYNEQFF
TRBV7-2	few	TRBJ2-7	TRBD1	TGTGCCAGCAGCCCGGCCGGGACAGGGTCCTACGAGCAGTACTTC	CASSPAGTGSYEQYF
TRBV6-1	few	TRBJ1-5	NA	TGTGCCAGCAGTGAAGGTTTCGGGAATCAGCCCCAGCATTTT	CASSEGFGNQPQHF
TRBV4-1	few	TRBJ2-3	NA	TGCGCCAGCAGCCAAGCTGTTCCAACAGATACGCAGTATTTT	CASSQAVPTDTQYF
TRBV29-1	many	TRBJ2-1	NA	TGCAGCGTTGTCCTTCGTGGAGCCTCCTTAGGCTATGAGCAGTTCTTC	CSVVLRGASLGYEQFF
TRBV6-5	NA	TRBJ1-2	NA	TGTGCCAGCAGTTACGGGGGAGGGGTGGGAGGCTACACCTTC	CASSYGGGVGGYTF
TRBV20-1	few	TRBJ2-7	NA	TGCAGTGCCGTGGACTCGGATAGCGGATCCTACGAGCAGTACTTC	CSAVDSDSGSYEQYF
TRBV5-8	once	TRBJ2-3	NA	TGTGCCAGGGGCCCTGGGCTCCTCTGCTGCACAGATACGCAGTATTTT	CARGPGLLCCTDTQYF
TRBV20-1	NA	TRBJ2-3	NA	TGCAGTGCTAGATCCGGGACAACGGCTCGAGATACGCAGTATTTT	CSARSGTTARDTQYF
TRBV9	few	TRBJ2-7	NA	TGTGCCAGCAGCGTAGATGCAGGGACCTACGAGCAGTACTTC	CASSVDAGTYEQYF